This record concerns one T cell receptor beta chain sequence. The target antigen is unknown. The CDR3 regions of TCR beta were amplified from RNA transcripts. During a first-round RT-PCR of the TCR CDR3, the HTBI primer set was used. Each CDR3 protein is one row after TCRdb ran MiXCR on the multiplex PCR reads. The table has 300,000 to 350,000 distinct CDR3 sequences, roughly 23% seen once. The CDR3 contains 15 residues. Germline V gives CDR1 LGHDT, CDR2 YNNKEL (reference sequence). Trimming took 1 base from V and 1 from J; bases not matched to a gene: 2. The sample belongs to a study of T cells in Graves' hyperthyroidism and ophthalmopathy. Study overall: Peripheral blood draws took place at initial diagnosis, ahead of any treatment.

Study-wide findings and caveats: The majority of expanded thyroid clonotypes above 0.001 also appeared in blood.

This TCR was sampled from a woman aged 45-65 years with Graves' hyperthyroidism. The chain recombines TRBV3-1 with TRBJ1-1, with 8 nucleotides matching TRBD1. Sequencing was performed on blood. The CDR3 reads CASSQGQGRNTEAFF. The DNA for the CDR3 is TGTGCCAGCAGCCAAGGACAGGGGAGGAACACTGAAGCTTTCTTT.